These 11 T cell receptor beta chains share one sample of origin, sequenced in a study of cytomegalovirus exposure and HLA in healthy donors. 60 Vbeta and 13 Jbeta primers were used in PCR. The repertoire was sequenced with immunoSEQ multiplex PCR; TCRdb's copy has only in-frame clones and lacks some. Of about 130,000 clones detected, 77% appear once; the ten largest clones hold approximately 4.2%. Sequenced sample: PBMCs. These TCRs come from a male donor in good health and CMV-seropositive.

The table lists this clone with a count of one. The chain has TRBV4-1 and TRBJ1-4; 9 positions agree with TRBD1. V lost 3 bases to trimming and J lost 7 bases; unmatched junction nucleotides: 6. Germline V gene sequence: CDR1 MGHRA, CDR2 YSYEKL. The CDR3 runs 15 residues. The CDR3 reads CASSQGDRVSEKLFF. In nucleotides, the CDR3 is TGCGCCAGCAGCCAGGGGGACAGGGTTAGTGAAAAACTGTTTTTT.

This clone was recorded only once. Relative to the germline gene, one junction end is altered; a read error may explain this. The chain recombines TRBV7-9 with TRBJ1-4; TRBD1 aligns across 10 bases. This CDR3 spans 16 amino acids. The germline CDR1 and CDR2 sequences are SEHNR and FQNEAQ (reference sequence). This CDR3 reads CSSSSRDRGIDEKLFF. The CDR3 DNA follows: TGTTCCAGCAGTTCGAGGGACAGGGGAATAGATGAAAAACTGTTTTTT.

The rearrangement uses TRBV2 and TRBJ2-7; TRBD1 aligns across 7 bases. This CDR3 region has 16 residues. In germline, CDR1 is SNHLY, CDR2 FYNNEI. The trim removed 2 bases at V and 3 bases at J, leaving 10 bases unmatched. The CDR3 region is CASSERRMTGNYEQYF. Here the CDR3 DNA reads TGTGCCAGCAGTGAACGCCGTATGACAGGGAACTACGAGCAGTACTTC.

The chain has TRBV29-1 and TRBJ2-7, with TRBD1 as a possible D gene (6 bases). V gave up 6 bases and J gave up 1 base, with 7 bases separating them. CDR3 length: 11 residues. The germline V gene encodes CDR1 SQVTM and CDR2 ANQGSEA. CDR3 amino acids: CSVGQSYEQYF. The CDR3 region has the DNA TGCAGCGTCGGACAGTCCTACGAGCAGTACTTC.

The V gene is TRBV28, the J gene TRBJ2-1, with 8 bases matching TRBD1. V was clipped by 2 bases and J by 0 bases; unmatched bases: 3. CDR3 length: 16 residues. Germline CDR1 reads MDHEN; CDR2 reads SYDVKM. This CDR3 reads CASSLRTGSSYNEQFF. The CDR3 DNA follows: TGTGCCAGCAGTTTACGGACAGGGAGCTCCTACAATGAGCAGTTCTTC.

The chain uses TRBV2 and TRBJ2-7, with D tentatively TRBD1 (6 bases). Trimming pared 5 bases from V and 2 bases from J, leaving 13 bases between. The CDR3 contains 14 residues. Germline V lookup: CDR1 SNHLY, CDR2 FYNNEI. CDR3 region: CASSSGTPPYEQYF. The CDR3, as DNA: TGTGCCAGCAGTTCCGGGACACCGCCCTACGAGCAGTACTTC.

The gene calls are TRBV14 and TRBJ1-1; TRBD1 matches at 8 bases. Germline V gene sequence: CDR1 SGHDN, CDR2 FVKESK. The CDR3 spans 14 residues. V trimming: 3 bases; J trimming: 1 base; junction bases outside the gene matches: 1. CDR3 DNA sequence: TGTGCCAGCAGCCACAGGGGGCGGAACACTGAAGCTTTCTTT. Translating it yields CASSHRGRNTEAFF.

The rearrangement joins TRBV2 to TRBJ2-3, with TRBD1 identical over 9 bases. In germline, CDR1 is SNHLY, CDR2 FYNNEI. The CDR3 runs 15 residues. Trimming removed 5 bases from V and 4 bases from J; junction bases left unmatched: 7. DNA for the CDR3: TGTGCCAGCAGTAAAGGGGACAGGGTGGCAGATACGCAGTATTTT. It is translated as CASSKGDRVADTQYF.

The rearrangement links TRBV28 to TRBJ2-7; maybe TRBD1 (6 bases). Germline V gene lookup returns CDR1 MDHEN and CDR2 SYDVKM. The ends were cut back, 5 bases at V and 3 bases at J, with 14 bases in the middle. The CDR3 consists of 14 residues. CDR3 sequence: CASSPPTGLYEQYF. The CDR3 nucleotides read TGTGCCAGCAGTCCTCCTACAGGGCTCTACGAGCAGTACTTC.

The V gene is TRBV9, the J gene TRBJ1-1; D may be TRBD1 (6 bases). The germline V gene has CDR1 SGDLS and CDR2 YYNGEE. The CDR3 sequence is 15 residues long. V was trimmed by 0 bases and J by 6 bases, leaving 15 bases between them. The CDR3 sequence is CASSVGHRAIAEAFF. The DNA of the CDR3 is TGTGCCAGCAGCGTAGGTCACAGGGCCATCGCTGAAGCTTTCTTT.

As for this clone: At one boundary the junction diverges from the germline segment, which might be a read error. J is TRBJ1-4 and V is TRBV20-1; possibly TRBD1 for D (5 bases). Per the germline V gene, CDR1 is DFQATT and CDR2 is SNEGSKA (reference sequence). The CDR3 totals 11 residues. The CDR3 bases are TGTGGGGGGGTCACTACGGAAAAACTGTTTTTT. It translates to CGGVTTEKLFF.